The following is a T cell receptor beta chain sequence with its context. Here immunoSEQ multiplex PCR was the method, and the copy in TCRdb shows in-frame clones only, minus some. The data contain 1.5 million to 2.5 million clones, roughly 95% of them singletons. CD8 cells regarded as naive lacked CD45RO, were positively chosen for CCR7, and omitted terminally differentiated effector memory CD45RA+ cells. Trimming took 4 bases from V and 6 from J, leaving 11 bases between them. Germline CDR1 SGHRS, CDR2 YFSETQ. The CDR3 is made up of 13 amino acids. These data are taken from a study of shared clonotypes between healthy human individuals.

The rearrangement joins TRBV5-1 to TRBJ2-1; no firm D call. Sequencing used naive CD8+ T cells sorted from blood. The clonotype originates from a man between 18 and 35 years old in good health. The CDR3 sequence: CASSHGSGNEQFF. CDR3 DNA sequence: TGCGCCAGCAGCCACGGGTCTGGCAATGAGCAGTTCTTC.